These T cell receptor beta chains were read from a single sample in a study of Ad26.COV2.S vaccination and SARS-CoV-2 variants. Measured with immunoSEQ multiplex PCR; TCRdb has only the in-frame clones, and not every one. The table includes 440,000 or so clones, 90% detected once. The sample here was peripheral blood, taken in a trial of Ad26.COV2.S vaccine versus placebo. These receptors originate from a person aged 18-65 years who received the Ad26.COV2.S COVID-19 vaccine or a placebo. Both conserved end residues are part of each CDR3. Each record gives: V gene, CDR3 protein.

V: TRBV24-1
CDR3: CATRGVEGEETQYF

V: TRBV5-6
CDR3: CASSTQIRVFAGELFF

V: TRBV27
CDR3: CASSLGAGGFYEQYF

V: TRBV24-1
CDR3: CATSREDTQYF

V: TRBV2
CDR3: CASSRDSYYGYTF

V: TRBV2
CDR3: CASSEYFAEQYF

V: TRBV3-1/TRBV3-2
CDR3: CASSHRDRGQEQFF

V: TRBV6-2/TRBV6-3
CDR3: CASSYALSRFHQPQHF

V: TRBV20-1
CDR3: CSASLLTSGWSSYEQYF

V: TRBV29-1
CDR3: CSVRTDLNYGYTF

V: TRBV6-2/TRBV6-3
CDR3: CASSYFSSSGTTAYEQYF

V: TRBV6-6
CDR3: CASTPWAGGPQETQYF

V: TRBV7-9
CDR3: CASSSHGLAGEDTQYF

V: TRBV2
CDR3: CASSETSGRAMGETQYF

V: TRBV19
CDR3: CASRQTGFSEAFF

V: TRBV3-1/TRBV3-2
CDR3: CASSLGTGGGEQFF

V: TRBV7-9
CDR3: CASSFGESYGYTF

V: TRBV6-2/TRBV6-3
CDR3: CASSYSPFLAGGRNEQFF

V: TRBV7-9
CDR3: CASSSREGRIEAFF

V: TRBV4-2
CDR3: CASSQVGSDQPQHF

V: TRBV24-1
CDR3: CATSDSRASKLYGYTF

V: TRBV15
CDR3: CATSRDGPPTEAFF

V: TRBV10-3
CDR3: CAIQRQGSYEQYF

V: TRBV5-6
CDR3: CASSPSSYEQYF

V: TRBV27
CDR3: CASSFTPDRGNQPQHF